The 15 T cell receptor beta chains reported below all come from one sample, sequenced in a study of beta chain features in type 1 diabetes (dated by TCRdb to the late 2010s). Overall results and qualifications from the work: Type 1 diabetes patients showed a moderate but significant shortening of TCRB CDR3 length in all four CD4+ subsets.

No antigen has been identified for these receptors. The library was made by the immunoSEQ multiplex PCR assay. The entire amount of isolated RNA was reverse transcribed using the High Capacity cDNA Reverse Transcription Kit, so the sequenced TCRB transcripts were expressed ones. TCRdb stores this immuneACCESS table with in-frame sequences only. Part of the clones is absent; in the studies checked, under half of the shortfall reflects unresolved V genes, and no reason is known for the rest. In all, the sample holds roughly 50,000 clones, and around 45% of those were seen once. The top ten clonotypes cover less than 0.15% of the sample. What was sequenced was stem cell memory CD4+ T cells from blood. Per the publication, the cell subset or site label means: stem cell-like memory CD4+ T cells. The receptors derive from a man under 40 with type 1 diabetes.

The chain is built from TRBV4-2 and TRBJ2-7; no reliable D call. The V end lost 0 bases, the J end lost 2 bases, and 14 bases lay between the germline ends. CDR1 and CDR2 (germline): LGHNA, YNFKEQ. This CDR3 comprises 16 residues. CDR3 bases: TGTGCCAGCAGCCAAGATTTCGCCAGGAAAGCCTACGAGCAGTACTTC. Residues: CASSQDFARKAYEQYF.

This clone has only a few counts. J is TRBJ1-5 and V is TRBV30, with 7 bases identical to TRBD1. V shed 5 bases and J 9 bases; nucleotides not matched to a gene: 13. The length of the CDR3 is 14 residues. From germline, CDR1 is GTSNPN and CDR2 SVGIG (reference sequence). In DNA, the CDR3 is TGTGCCTGGTCCGGGACAGCAAGGGAGGCGCCCCAGCATTTT. Residues: CAWSGTAREAPQHF.

In its sample, this clone was seen a few times. The V gene is TRBV7-2, the J gene TRBJ1-3; a weak D match, TRBD1 (5 bases). Germline V gene lookup returns CDR1 SGHTA and CDR2 FQGNSA. V lost 5 bases and J 7 bases, leaving 27 bases between the germline ends. This CDR3 spans 18 amino acids. For the CDR3, the DNA is TGTGCCAGCAGCGTATCTGTGGGGGTCGGGAGGGGAAGGAACACCATATATTTT. Its translation: CASSVSVGVGRGRNTIYF.

This chain joins TRBV5-1 and TRBJ1-2, with a weak D call TRBD1 (5 bases). Germline V gene lookup returns CDR1 SGHRS and CDR2 YFSETQ. The CDR3 spans 13 residues. Trimming left V 5 bases short and J 8 bases short, with 16 bases between. The chain's CDR3 is CASRGGEREGYTF. The CDR3 region has the DNA TGCGCCAGCAGGGGGGGGGAGCGTGAAGGCTACACCTTC.

The rearrangement uses TRBV6-1 and TRBJ2-7; 13 nucleotides line up with TRBD2. Germline CDR1 reads MNHNS; CDR2 reads SASEGT. The CDR3 runs to 15 residues. V trimming: 5 bases; J trimming: 3 bases; junction bases outside the gene matches: 4. The CDR3 region is CASSPRLAGGYEQYF. The CDR3 nucleotides read TGTGCCAGCAGTCCCCGACTAGCGGGAGGCTACGAGCAGTACTTC.

The V gene is TRBV27, the J gene TRBJ1-5; TRBD1 might be the D (6 bases). CDR3 size: 13 residues. Germline V lookup: CDR1 MNHEY, CDR2 SMNVEV (reference sequence). V was clipped by 10 bases and J by 6 bases, with 16 bases between them. DNA for the CDR3: TGTGCCACAAAAGGGACACCTGGTCAGCCCCAGCATTTT. Translating gives CATKGTPGQPQHF.

The chain has TRBV7-6 and TRBJ1-1, with D possibly being TRBD1 (5 bases). The germline CDR1 and CDR2 sequences are SGHVS and FNYEAQ. The CDR3 extends over 14 amino acids. V lost 5 bases and J 4 bases, leaving 14 bases between the germline ends. The CDR3 loop is CASSPRFQGTEAFF. CDR3 DNA sequence: TGTGCCAGCAGCCCTCGCTTTCAGGGCACTGAAGCTTTCTTT.

The J gene is TRBJ1-2, the V gene TRBV28; no clear D. Per the germline V gene, CDR1 is MDHEN and CDR2 is SYDVKM. This CDR3 comprises 13 residues. Trimming stripped 4 bases from V and 5 bases from J, with 11 bases between. The CDR3 nucleotides read TGTGCCAGCAGTTCCGCAGAAAAGTATGGCTACACCTTC. The encoded protein is CASSSAEKYGYTF.

The CDR3 nucleotides are TGTGCCAGCAGCTCCGGGACAGCCGGGGAGCTGTTTTTT. It encodes CASSSGTAGELFF. The chain combines TRBV7-2 with TRBJ2-2; TRBD1 matches at 7 bases. This CDR3 region has 13 residues. After removal of 4 bases from V and 6 bases from J, the junction contained 2 bases not matched to a gene. Germline values: CDR1 SGHTA, CDR2 FQGNSA.

Written as DNA, the CDR3 is TGTGCCACTGGGAGGGGAGCAGATACGCAGTATTTT. Its protein is CATGRGADTQYF. The chain is built from TRBV2 and TRBJ2-3; 7 nucleotides agree with TRBD2. CDR1 is SNHLY, CDR2 FYNNEI, per germline. Trimming at V came to 10 bases and at J to 4 bases, leaving 5 bases not matched to a gene. This CDR3 contains 12 residues.

The rearrangement joins TRBV18 to TRBJ2-7, with 10 bases that match TRBD1. The V gene end was trimmed by 3 bases and the J gene end by 7 bases; junction bases not matched to a gene: 9. CDR3 size: 15 residues. CDR1 and CDR2 (germline): KGHSH, LQKENI. CDR3 DNA sequence: TGTGCCAGCTCACCTCCCGGGACAGGGGCCCGAGAGCAGTACTTC. This encodes CASSPPGTGAREQYF. Full variable domain (missing parts from reference TRBV18 and TRBJ2-7): NAGVMQNPRHLVRRRGQEARLRCSPMKGHSHVYWYRQLPEEGLKFMVYLQKENIIDESGMPKERFSAEFPKEGPSILRIQQVVRGDSAAYFCASSPPGTGAREQYFGPGTRLTVT.

The chain is built from TRBV11-2 and TRBJ1-2; D gene uncertain. This CDR3 is 17 amino acids long. Between the trimmed V and J ends, which lost 5 bases and 0 bases, there was a span of 19 bases. CDR1 SGHAT and CDR2 FQNNGV come from the germline V gene. CDR3 nucleotide sequence: TGTGCCAGCAGCGACCGCCCTCGGGGAACCTCTAACTATGGCTACACCTTC. Protein product: CASSDRPRGTSNYGYTF.

For this clone: Other DNA sequences in the sample encode the same CDR3. The V call is TRBV7-9, the J call TRBJ1-2, with D hard to call. The CDR3 has 14 amino acids. Trimming left V 0 bases short and J 1 base short, with 6 bases between. CDR1 SEHNR and CDR2 FQNEAQ come from the germline V gene (reference sequence). The CDR3 bases are TGTGCCAGCAGCTTAGCCCCGTTTAACTATGGCTACACCTTC. Its translation is CASSLAPFNYGYTF.

This clone came up a few times. The CDR3 sequence is CASSRAGETDTQYF. The CDR3, as DNA: TGTGCCAGCAGTAGAGCGGGGGAGACAGATACGCAGTATTTT. The J gene is TRBJ2-3, the V gene TRBV7-2; 8 nucleotides match TRBD2. The CDR3 length is 14 residues. J lost 3 bases, V lost 6 bases, and 5 bases had no gene match. The germline CDR1 and CDR2 sequences are SGHTA and FQGNSA.

This clone was detected a few times. J is TRBJ2-6 and V is TRBV5-1, with no clear D. Looked up from germline, CDR1 is SGHRS and CDR2 is YFSETQ. V shed 6 bases and J shed 4 bases, with 8 bases lying between them. The CDR3 has 13 residues. The CDR3 here is CASTNEGANVLTF. CDR3 nucleotides: TGCGCCAGCACCAATGAGGGGGCCAACGTCCTGACTTTC.